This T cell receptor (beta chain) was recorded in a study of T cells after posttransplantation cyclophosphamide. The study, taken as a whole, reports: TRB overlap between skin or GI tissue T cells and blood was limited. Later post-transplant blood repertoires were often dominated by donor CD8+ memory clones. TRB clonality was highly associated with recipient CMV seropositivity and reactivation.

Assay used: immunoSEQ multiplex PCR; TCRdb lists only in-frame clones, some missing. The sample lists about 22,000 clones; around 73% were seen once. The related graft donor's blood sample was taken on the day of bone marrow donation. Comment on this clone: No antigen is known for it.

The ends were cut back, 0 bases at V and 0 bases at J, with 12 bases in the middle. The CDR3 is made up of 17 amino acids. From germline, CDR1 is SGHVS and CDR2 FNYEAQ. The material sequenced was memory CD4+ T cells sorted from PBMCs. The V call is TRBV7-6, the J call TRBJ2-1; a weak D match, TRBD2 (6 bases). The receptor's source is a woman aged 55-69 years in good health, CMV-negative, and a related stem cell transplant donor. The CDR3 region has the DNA TGTGCCAGCAGCTTAGCGTCCCGGGGGAGCTCCTACAATGAGCAGTTCTTC. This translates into CASSLASRGSSYNEQFF.